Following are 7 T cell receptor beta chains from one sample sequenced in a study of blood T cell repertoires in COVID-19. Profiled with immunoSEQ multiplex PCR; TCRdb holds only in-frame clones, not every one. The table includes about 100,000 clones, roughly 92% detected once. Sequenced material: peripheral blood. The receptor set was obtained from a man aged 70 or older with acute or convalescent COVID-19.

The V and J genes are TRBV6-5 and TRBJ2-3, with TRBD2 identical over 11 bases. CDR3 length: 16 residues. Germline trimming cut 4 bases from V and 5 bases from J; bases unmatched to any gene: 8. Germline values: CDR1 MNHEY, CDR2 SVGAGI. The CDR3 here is CASSLTSGGSLDTQYF. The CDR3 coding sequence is TGTGCCAGCAGTTTAACTAGCGGGGGTTCATTAGATACGCAGTATTTT.

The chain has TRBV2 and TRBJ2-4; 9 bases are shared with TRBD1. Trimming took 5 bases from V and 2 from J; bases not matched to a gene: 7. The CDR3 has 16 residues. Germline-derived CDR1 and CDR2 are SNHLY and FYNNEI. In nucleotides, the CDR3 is TGTGCCAGCAGTACCGGGACAGGGAGGACCAAAAACATTCAGTACTTC. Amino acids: CASSTGTGRTKNIQYF.

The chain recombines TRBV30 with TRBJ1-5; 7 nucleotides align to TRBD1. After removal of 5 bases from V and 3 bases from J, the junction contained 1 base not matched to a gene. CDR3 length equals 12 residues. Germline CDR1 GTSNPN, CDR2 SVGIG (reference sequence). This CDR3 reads CAWGQDNQPQHF. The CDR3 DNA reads TGTGCCTGGGGACAGGACAATCAGCCCCAGCATTTT.

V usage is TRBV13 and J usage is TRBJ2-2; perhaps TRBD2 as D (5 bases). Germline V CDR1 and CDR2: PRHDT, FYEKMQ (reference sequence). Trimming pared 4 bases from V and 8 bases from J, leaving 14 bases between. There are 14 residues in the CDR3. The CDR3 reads CASSSPSPPGELFF. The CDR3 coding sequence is TGTGCCAGCAGCTCCCCTAGCCCCCCGGGGGAGCTGTTTTTT.

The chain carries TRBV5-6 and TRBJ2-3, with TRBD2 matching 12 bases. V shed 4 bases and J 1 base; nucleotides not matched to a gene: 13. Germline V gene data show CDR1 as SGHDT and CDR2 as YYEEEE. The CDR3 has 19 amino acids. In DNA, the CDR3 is TGTGCCAGCAGCAGTTTGGGACTAGCGGGCACCGGCCGCACAGATACGCAGTATTTT. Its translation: CASSSLGLAGTGRTDTQYF. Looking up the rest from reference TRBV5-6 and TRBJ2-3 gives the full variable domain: DAGVTQSPTHLIKTRGQQVTLRCSPKSGHDTVSWYQQALGQGPQFIFQYYEEEERQRGNFPDRFSGHQFPNYSSELNVNALLLGDSALYLCASSSLGLAGTGRTDTQYFGPGTRLTVL.

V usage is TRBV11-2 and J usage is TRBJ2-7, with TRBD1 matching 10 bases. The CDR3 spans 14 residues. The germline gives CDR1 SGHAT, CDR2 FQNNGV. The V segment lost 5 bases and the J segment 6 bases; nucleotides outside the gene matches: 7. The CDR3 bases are TGTGCCAGCAGCCCGGGACAGGGGCTCGGCGAGCAGTACTTC. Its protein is CASSPGQGLGEQYF. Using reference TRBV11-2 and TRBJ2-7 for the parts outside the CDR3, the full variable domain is EAGVAQSPRYKIIEKRQSVAFWCNPISGHATLYWYQQILGQGPKLLIQFQNNGVVDDSQLPKDRFSAERLKGVDSTLKIQPAKLEDSAVYLCASSPGQGLGEQYFGPGTRLTVT.

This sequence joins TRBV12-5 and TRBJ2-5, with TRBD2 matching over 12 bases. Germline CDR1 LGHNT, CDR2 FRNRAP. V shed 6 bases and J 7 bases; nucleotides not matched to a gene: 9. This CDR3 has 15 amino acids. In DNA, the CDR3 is TGTGCTAGTGGCTCCCTAGCGGGGGGGCTTGCGACCCAGTACTTC. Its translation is CASGSLAGGLATQYF.